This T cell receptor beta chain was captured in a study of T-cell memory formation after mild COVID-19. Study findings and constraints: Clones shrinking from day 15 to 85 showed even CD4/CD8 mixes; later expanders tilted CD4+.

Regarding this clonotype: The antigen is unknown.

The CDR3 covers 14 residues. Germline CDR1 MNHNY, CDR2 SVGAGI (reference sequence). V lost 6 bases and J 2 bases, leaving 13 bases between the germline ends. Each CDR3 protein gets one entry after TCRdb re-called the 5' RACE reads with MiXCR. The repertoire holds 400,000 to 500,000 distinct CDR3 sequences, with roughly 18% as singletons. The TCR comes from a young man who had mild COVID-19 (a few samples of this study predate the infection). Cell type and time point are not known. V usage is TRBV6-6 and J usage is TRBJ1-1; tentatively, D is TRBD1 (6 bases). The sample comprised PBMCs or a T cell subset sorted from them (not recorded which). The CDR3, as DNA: TGTGCCAGCAGCTTTGAACAGGGAAACACTGAAGCTTTCTTT. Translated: CASSFEQGNTEAFF.